This is a list of T cell receptor beta chains from one sample in a study of T cell repertoires in ileal Crohn's disease. Repertoires were generated with immunoSEQ multiplex PCR, while TCRdb's copy carries only in-frame clones and drops some. Seen here are a few thousand clones, 81% observed once, and the top ten hold 4% to 6%. Sequenced sample: ileal tissue. The receptors shown here come from an adult with Crohn's disease. Each CDR3 is given with its conserved first and last residue. Each record gives: clone size, CDR3 length, V gene, D gene, J gene, CDR3 DNA, CDR3 protein. A D gene is named only where the DNA matches it firmly. Size tells how often a clone was seen (once, few, many) or the class of an expanded clone, and some rows leave it out.

>-|14|TRBV6-1|TRBD2|TRBJ2-5
TGTGCCAGCCTAGCGGGGGGGCCGCGGGAGACCCAGTACTTC
CASLAGGPRETQYF
>-|18|TRBV28|TRBD2|TRBJ2-3
TGTGCCAGCAGTTTACGTCGGACTAGCGGGAGGGGAGGAGATACGCAGTATTTT
CASSLRRTSGRGGDTQYF
>-|13|TRBV7-2|-|TRBJ1-2
TGTGCCAGCAGCTTCAACACAGGGAATGGCTACACCTTC
CASSFNTGNGYTF
>once|14|TRBV7-6|-|TRBJ1-4
TGTGCCAGCAGCTTAGTCCCCCTGAGGGAAAAACTGTTTTTT
CASSLVPLREKLFF
>-|13|TRBV18|TRBD1|TRBJ1-1
TGTGCCAGCTCAACGGGACAGGCGTTGTTAGCTTTCTTT
CASSTGQALLAFF
>-|17|TRBV5-5|-|TRBJ2-4
TGTGCCAGCAGCCAATACGGTCAAATAGCAGCCAAAAACATTCAGTACTTC
CASSQYGQIAAKNIQYF
>-|15|TRBV13|-|TRBJ1-3
TGTGCCAGCAGCAAACAGGTACTCACCGGAAACACCATATATTTT
CASSKQVLTGNTIYF
>-|15|TRBV29-1|-|TRBJ2-7
TGCAGCGTTGTGGGAATGGCAGGGGCGATCCTGGAGCAGTACTTC
CSVVGMAGAILEQYF
>few|14|TRBV6-1|TRBD1|TRBJ1-6
TGTGCCAGCAGTTCGACAGGGAGTAATTCACCCCTCCACTTT
CASSSTGSNSPLHF
>-|15|TRBV4-3|-|TRBJ2-3
TGCGCCAGCAGCCAAGATATGCCAAGCCCCGATACGCAGTATTTT
CASSQDMPSPDTQYF
>-|12|TRBV10-1|-|TRBJ2-3
TGCGCCAGCAGTGCCCCCGGGAATACGCAGTATTTT
CASSAPGNTQYF
>-|17|TRBV4-3|TRBD2|TRBJ2-7
TGCGCCAGCAGCCAAGATCGTACCGGGACTAGCCACTACGAGCAGTACTTC
CASSQDRTGTSHYEQYF
>-|15|TRBV9|-|TRBJ2-1
TGTGCCAGCAGCGTAGGAGGGGGGGTAGGGAATGAGCAGTTCTTC
CASSVGGGVGNEQFF
>-|16|TRBV5-1|TRBD1|TRBJ1-2
TGCGCCAGCGCCCACGGGACAGGGCGGGGGGCCTATGGCTACACCTTC
CASAHGTGRGAYGYTF
>-|14|TRBV27|TRBD1|TRBJ1-4
TGTGCCAGCAGTTGGACAGGGGGTAATGAAAAACTGTTTTTT
CASSWTGGNEKLFF
>-|13|TRBV7-7|TRBD1|TRBJ2-3
TGTGCCAGCAGCAAAGACAGGGGCAATACGCAGTATTTT
CASSKDRGNTQYF
>-|15|TRBV10-1|TRBD2|TRBJ2-5
TGCGCCAGCAGTGAAGGACTAGCGGGAGTGGAGACCCAGTACTTC
CASSEGLAGVETQYF
>-|17|TRBV7-9|-|TRBJ2-1
TGTGCCAGCAGCGATTTAGGTGGTCAGGGGGGCTACAATGAGCAGTTCTTC
CASSDLGGQGGYNEQFF
>once|14|TRBV9|TRBD2|TRBJ2-5
TGTGCCAGCAGCGTAGAAGCGGGAGTGAAGACCCAGTACTTC
CASSVEAGVKTQYF
>few|16|TRBV14|-|TRBJ2-3
TGTGCCAGCAGCACCCACCTTTCCTTAGGCACAGATACGCAGTATTTT
CASSTHLSLGTDTQYF
>-|17|TRBV9|TRBD2|TRBJ2-1
TGTGCCAGCAGCGTAGCTACGGGGGGAGGGCCCGGCTATGAGCAGTTCTTC
CASSVATGGGPGYEQFF
>few|17|TRBV19|-|TRBJ1-5
TGTGCCAGTAGTATTTGGACAGTGCACTTAGAGCGGCAGCCCCAGCATTTT
CASSIWTVHLERQPQHF
>few|13|TRBV18|-|TRBJ1-6
TGTGCCAGCTCATCCAACACAGATTCACCCCTCCACTTT
CASSSNTDSPLHF
>-|13|TRBV5-5|-|TRBJ2-5
TGTGCCAGCAGCCTGGACCCCAGTGAGACCCAGTACTTC
CASSLDPSETQYF
>few|14|TRBV6-1|-|TRBJ1-5
TGTGCCAGCAGACCAAAGACAGCTTCACAGCCCCAGCATTTT
CASRPKTASQPQHF
>-|13|TRBV27|-|TRBJ1-5
TGTGCCAGCAGTCCGCGACAGGAGTTGCCCCAGCATTTT
CASSPRQELPQHF
>-|14|TRBV4-2|-|TRBJ2-7
TGTGCCAGCAGCCAAGATTACAGTTCCTACGAGCAGTACTTC
CASSQDYSSYEQYF
>-|16|TRBV9|TRBD1|TRBJ1-6
TGTGCCAGCAGCACGACAGGGAGCTCCTATAATTCACCCCTCCACTTT
CASSTTGSSYNSPLHF
>-|14|TRBV7-9|TRBD1|TRBJ1-6
TGTGCCAGCAGCCCGACAGGGTTTTGGTCACCCCTCCACTTT
CASSPTGFWSPLHF
>-|14|TRBV29-1|TRBD1|TRBJ1-1
TGCAGCGTGCAACGGGGACAGGGCGGGGCTGAAGCTTTCTTT
CSVQRGQGGAEAFF
>-|13|TRBV5-1|-|TRBJ1-2
TGCGCCAGCAGCGTCCCGGGAGAGAGGGGCTACACCTTC
CASSVPGERGYTF
>-|13|TRBV18|-|TRBJ1-6
TGTGCCAGCTCAGGGGACACTTATTCACCCCTCCACTTT
CASSGDTYSPLHF
>-|14|TRBV7-2|-|TRBJ2-7
TGTGCCAGCAGCTTAGTCCCGGGAGCGTACGAGCAGTACTTC
CASSLVPGAYEQYF
>-|13|TRBV5-5|-|TRBJ2-7
TGTGCCAGCAGCTTCGGCCCTACGGGGGAGCAGTACTTC
CASSFGPTGEQYF
>once|14|TRBV29-1|TRBD1|TRBJ1-2
TGCAGCGTCACCCGGGACAGGTCTAACTATGGCTACACCTTC
CSVTRDRSNYGYTF
>-|16|TRBV27|TRBD2|TRBJ2-3
TGTGCCAGCAGTTTGTCCGGACTAGCGGGATCTGATACGCAGTATTTT
CASSLSGLAGSDTQYF
>-|16|TRBV27|TRBD2|TRBJ2-3
TGTGCCAGCAGTTTTGTGCGGGAGGGCCAGACAGATACGCAGTATTTT
CASSFVREGQTDTQYF
>-|16|TRBV18|-|TRBJ2-2
TGTGCCAGCTCATCTAGGGGTCCTGCGAACACCGGGGAGCTGTTTTTT
CASSSRGPANTGELFF
>-|16|TRBV5-1|-|TRBJ2-1
TGCGCCAGCAGCCTAGATGGCTCGCCGGGGTACAATGAGCAGTTCTTC
CASSLDGSPGYNEQFF
>-|19|TRBV5-1|TRBD1|TRBJ2-7
TGCGCCAGCAGCCTACCGGGACAGGGGTCACTCAACGTAGGCTACGAGCAGTACTTC
CASSLPGQGSLNVGYEQYF
>large|14|TRBV27|TRBD1|TRBJ1-2
TGTGCCAGCAGTTGGGGACAGGGGTACTATGGCTACACCTTC
CASSWGQGYYGYTF